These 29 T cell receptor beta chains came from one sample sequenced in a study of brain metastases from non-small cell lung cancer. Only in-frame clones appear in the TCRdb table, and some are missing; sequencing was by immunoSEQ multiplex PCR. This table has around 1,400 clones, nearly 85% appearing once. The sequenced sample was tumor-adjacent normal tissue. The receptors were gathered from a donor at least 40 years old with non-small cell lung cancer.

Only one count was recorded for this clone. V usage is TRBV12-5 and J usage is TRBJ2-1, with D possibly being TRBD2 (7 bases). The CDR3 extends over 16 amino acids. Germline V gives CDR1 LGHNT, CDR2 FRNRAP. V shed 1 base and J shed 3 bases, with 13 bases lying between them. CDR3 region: CASGLGGGGNYNEQFF. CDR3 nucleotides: TGTGCTAGTGGTTTGGGCGGGGGCGGTAACTACAATGAGCAGTTCTTC.

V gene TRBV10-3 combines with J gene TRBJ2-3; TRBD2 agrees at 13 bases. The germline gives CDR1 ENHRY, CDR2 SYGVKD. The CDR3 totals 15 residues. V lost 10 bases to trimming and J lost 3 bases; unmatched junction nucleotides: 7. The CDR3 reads CATELAGGGTDTQYF. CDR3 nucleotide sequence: TGTGCCACGGAACTAGCGGGAGGGGGTACAGATACGCAGTATTTT.

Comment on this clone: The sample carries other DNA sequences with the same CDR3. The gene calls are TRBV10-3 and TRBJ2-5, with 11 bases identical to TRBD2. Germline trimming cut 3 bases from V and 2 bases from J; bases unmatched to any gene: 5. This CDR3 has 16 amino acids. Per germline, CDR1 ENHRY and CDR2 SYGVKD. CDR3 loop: CAISESTSGTQETQYF. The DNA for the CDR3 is TGTGCCATCAGTGAATCGACTAGCGGGACTCAAGAGACCCAGTACTTC.

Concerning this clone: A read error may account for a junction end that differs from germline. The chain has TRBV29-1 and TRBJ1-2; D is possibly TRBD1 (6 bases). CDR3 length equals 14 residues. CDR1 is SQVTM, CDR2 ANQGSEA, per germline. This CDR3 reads CSIEVWAGDYGYTF. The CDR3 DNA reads TGCAGCATTGAAGTTTGGGCAGGGGACTATGGCTACACCTTC.

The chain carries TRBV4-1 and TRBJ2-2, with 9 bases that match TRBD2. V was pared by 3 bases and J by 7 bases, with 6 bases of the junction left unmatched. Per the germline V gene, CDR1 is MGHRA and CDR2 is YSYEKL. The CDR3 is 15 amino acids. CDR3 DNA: TGCGCCAGCAGCCAGTTTAGCGGGAGTATCGGGGAGCTGTTTTTT. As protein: CASSQFSGSIGELFF.

The CDR3 sequence is CAISESTPSRRPLSYEQYF. CDR3 coding DNA: TGTGCCATCAGTGAGTCGACTCCCTCCCGCAGACCCCTCTCCTACGAGCAGTACTTC. This chain joins TRBV10-3 and TRBJ2-7; D call uncertain. The V gene lost 0 bases and the J gene lost 0 bases, with 21 bases spanning the gap. The germline CDR1 and CDR2 sequences are ENHRY and SYGVKD. The CDR3 is 19 amino acids.

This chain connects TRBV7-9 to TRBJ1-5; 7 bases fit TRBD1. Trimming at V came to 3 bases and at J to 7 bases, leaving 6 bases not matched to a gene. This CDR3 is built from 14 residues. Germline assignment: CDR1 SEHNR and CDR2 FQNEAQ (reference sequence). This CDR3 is CASSFSGTDQPQHF. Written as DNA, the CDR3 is TGTGCCAGCAGCTTTTCGGGGACAGACCAGCCCCAGCATTTT.

This chain's CDR3 is CASSIIAGEDTQYF. The CDR3 bases are TGTGCCAGCAGCATCATAGCGGGAGAAGATACGCAGTATTTT. J is TRBJ2-3 and V is TRBV9; 9 bases are a match to TRBD2. Germline CDR1 is SGDLS and CDR2 is YYNGEE. With V trimmed by 4 bases and J by 5 bases, 5 bases remained unmatched. CDR3 length equals 14 residues.

The CDR3 DNA reads as TGTGCCAGCAACTACAGGGGAGGCACTGAAGCTTTCTTT. Encoded protein: CASNYRGGTEAFF. The chain recombines TRBV12-3 or TRBV12-4 with TRBJ1-1; 7 positions match TRBD1. This CDR3 spans 13 amino acids. With V trimmed by 7 bases and J by 4 bases, 6 bases remained unmatched.

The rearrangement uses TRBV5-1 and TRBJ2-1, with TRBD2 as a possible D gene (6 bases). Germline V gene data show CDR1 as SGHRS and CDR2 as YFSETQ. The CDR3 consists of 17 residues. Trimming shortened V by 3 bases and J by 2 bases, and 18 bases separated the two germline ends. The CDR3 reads CASSSPEEGTPYNEQFF. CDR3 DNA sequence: TGCGCCAGCAGCTCACCTGAGGAGGGCACACCCTACAATGAGCAGTTCTTC. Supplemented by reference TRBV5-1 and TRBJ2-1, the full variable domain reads KAGVTQTPRYLIKTRGQQVTLSCSPISGHRSVSWYQQTPGQGLQFLFEYFSETQRNKGNFPGRFSGRQFSNSRSEMNVSTLELGDSALYLCASSSPEEGTPYNEQFFGPGTRLTVL.

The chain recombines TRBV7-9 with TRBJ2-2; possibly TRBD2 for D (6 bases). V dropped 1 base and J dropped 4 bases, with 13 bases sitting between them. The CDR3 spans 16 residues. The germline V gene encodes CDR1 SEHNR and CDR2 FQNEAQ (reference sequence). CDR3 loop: CASSLGGRGATGELFF. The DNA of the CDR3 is TGTGCCAGCAGCTTAGGGGGTCGCGGGGCCACCGGGGAGCTGTTTTTT.

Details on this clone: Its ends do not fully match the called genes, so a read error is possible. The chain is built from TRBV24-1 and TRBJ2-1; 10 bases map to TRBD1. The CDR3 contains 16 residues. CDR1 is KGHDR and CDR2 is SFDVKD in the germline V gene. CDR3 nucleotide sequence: TGTGCCACCAGTAATTTGGGACAGGGGAGCGGCAATGAGCAGTTCTTC. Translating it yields CATSNLGQGSGNEQFF.

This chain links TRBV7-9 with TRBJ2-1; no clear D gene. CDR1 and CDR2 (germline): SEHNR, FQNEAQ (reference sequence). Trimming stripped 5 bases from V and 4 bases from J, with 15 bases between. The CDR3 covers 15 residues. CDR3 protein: CASSPRFAAYNEQFF. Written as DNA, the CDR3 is TGTGCCAGCAGCCCCCGGTTTGCAGCATACAATGAGCAGTTCTTC.

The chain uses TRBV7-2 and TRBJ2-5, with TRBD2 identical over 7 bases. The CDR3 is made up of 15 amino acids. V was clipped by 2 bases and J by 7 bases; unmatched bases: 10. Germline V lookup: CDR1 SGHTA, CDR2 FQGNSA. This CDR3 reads CASSLRGSREGTQYF. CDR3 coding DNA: TGTGCCAGCAGCTTACGAGGGTCTAGGGAGGGGACCCAGTACTTC.

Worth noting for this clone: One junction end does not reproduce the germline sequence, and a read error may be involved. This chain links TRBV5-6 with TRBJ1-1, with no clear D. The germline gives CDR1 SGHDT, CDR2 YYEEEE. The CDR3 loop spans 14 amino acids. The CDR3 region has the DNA TGTGCCAGCAGCTTGAGTGAAATAAACACTAAAGCTTTCTTT. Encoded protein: CASSLSEINTKAFF.

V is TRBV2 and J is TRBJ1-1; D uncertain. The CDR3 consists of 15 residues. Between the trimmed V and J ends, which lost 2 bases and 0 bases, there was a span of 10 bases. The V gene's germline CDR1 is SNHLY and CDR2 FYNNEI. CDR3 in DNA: TGTGCCAGCAGTGAAATGCGTTTGGTGAACACTGAAGCTTTCTTT. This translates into CASSEMRLVNTEAFF.

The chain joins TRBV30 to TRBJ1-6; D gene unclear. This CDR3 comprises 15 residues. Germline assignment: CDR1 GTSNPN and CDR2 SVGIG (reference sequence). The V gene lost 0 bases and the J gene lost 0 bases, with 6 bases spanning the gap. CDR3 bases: TGTGCCTGGAGTGTAAAATTCTCCTATAATTCACCCCTCCACTTT. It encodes CAWSVKFSYNSPLHF.

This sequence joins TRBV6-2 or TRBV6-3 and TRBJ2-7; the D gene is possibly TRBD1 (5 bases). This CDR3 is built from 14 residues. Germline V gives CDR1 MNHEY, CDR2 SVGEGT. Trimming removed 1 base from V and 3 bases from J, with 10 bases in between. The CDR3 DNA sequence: TGTGCCAGCAGTTACTTCCAGGGTTTCTACGAGCAGTACTTC. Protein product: CASSYFQGFYEQYF.

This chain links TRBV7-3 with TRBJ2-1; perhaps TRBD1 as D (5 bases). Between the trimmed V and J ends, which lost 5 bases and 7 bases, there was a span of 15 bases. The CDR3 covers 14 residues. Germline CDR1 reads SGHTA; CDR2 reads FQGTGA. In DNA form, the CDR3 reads TGTGCCAGCAGCACGGGTACCAGGGTTAATGAGCAGTTCTTC. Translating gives CASSTGTRVNEQFF.

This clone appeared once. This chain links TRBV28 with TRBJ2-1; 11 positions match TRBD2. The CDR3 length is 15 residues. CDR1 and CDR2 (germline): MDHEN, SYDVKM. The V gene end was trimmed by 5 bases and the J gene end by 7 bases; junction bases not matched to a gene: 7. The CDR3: CASSRTSGFLNEQFF. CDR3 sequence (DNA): TGTGCCAGCAGTCGGACTAGCGGGTTTCTTAATGAGCAGTTCTTC.

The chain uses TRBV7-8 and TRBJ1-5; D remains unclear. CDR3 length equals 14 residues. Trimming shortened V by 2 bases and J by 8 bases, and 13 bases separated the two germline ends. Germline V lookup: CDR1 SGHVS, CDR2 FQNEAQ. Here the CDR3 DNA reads TGTGCCAGCAGCTTATCCCCCTCGAGGGAGCCCCAGCATTTT. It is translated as CASSLSPSREPQHF.

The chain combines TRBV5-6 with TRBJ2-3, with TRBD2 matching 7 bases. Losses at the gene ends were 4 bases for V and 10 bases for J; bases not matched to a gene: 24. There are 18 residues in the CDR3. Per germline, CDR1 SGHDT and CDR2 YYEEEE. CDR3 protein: CASSIRDYALRPEWAQYF. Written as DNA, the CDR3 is TGTGCCAGCAGCATTCGGGACTATGCCCTCCGCCCTGAGTGGGCGCAGTATTTT.

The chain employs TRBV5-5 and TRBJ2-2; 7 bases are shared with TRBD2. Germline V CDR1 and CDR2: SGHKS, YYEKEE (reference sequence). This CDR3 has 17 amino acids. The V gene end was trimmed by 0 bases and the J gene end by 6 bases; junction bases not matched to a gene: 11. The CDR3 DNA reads TGTGCCAGCAGCTTGGGAGCCTTGGCGGGAGTGGCCGGGGAGCTGTTTTTT. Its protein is CASSLGALAGVAGELFF.

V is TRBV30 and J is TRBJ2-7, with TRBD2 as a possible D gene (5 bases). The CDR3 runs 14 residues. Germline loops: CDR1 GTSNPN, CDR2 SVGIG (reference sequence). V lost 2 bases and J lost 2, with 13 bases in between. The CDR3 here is CAWSKRELPYEQYF. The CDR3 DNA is TGTGCCTGGAGTAAAAGGGAGTTACCCTACGAGCAGTACTTC. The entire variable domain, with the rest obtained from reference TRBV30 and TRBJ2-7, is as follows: SQTIHQWPATLVQPVGSPLSLECTVEGTSNPNLYWYRQAAGRGLQLLFYSVGIGQISSEVPQNLSASRPQDRQFILSSKKLLLSDSGFYLCAWSKRELPYEQYFGPGTRLTVT.

This chain's CDR3 is CASSRLAGGLNEQFF. CDR3 in DNA: TGTGCCAGCAGTAGACTAGCGGGAGGCCTCAATGAGCAGTTCTTC. The chain recombines TRBV2 with TRBJ2-1; 13 bases match TRBD2. The CDR3 has 15 amino acids. V was clipped by 5 bases and J by 6 bases; unmatched bases: 4. Germline CDR1 reads SNHLY; CDR2 reads FYNNEI.

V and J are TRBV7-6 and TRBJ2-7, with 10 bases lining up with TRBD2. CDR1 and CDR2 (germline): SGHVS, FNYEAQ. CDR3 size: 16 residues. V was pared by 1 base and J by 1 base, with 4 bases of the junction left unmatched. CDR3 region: CASSLGSLAGSYEQYF. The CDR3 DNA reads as TGTGCCAGCAGCTTAGGATCACTAGCGGGATCCTACGAGCAGTACTTC.

CDR3 in DNA: TGTGCCAGCAGACCCAACGTAGCTACACATCGCACTGAAGCTTTCTTT. It yields the protein CASRPNVATHRTEAFF. The gene calls are TRBV21-1 and TRBJ1-1. TRBV21-1 counts as a pseudogene. The CDR3 is 16 amino acids.

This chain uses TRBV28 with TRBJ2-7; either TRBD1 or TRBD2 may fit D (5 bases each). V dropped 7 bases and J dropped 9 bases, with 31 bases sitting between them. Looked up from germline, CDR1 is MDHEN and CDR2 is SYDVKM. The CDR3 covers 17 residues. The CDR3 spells CASISNPRRAKGRGQYF. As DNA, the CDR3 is TGTGCCAGCATCTCAAACCCTCGGCGGGCGAAGGGGCGTGGGCAGTACTTC. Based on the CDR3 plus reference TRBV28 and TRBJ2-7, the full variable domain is DVKVTQSSRYLVKRTGEKVFLECVQDMDHENMFWYRQDPGLGLRLIYFSYDVKMKEKGDIPEGYSVSREKKERFSLILESASTNQTSMYLCASISNPRRAKGRGQYFGPGTRLTVT.

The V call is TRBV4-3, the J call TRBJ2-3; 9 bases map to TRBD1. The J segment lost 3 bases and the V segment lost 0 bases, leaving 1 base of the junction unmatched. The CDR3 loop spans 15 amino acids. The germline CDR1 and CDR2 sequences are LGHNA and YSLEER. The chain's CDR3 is CASSQDGTGTDTQYF. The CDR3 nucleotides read TGCGCCAGCAGCCAAGACGGGACAGGGACAGATACGCAGTATTTT.